This TCR beta chain was profiled in a study of T cells in Graves' hyperthyroidism and ophthalmopathy. Broader study findings: A model built on 13 V-J features separated ophthalmopathy from stable hyperthyroidism.

Amplified TCR beta CDR3 regions came from RNA transcripts. In the first-round RT-PCR of the TCR CDR3, the HTBI primer set was used. TCRdb passed the multiplex PCR reads through MiXCR, listing each CDR3 protein once. The sample yields approximately 200,000 distinct CDR3 sequences, roughly 18% seen once. This CDR3 contains 15 residues. Trimming left V 1 base short and J 0 bases short, with 10 bases between. CDR1 and CDR2 from the germline V gene are MNHEY and SVGAGI. This clonotype was detected ten times or more. Its specificity is not known. The specimen sequenced was blood. This chain connects TRBV6-5 to TRBJ2-7; TRBD1 might be the D (6 bases). This receptor was obtained from a man aged 35-49 years with Graves' hyperthyroidism. This CDR3 reads CASSYLQGNSYEQYF. Here the CDR3 DNA reads TGTGCCAGCAGTTACTTACAGGGTAACTCCTACGAGCAGTACTTC.